This TCR beta chain was recorded in a study of blood T cells in healthy people across ages. Study in general: Capture by template switching was about one barcoded beta molecule per two T cells.

All donors came from Russia, were Caucasian and healthy, and spanned ages about 6 to 100. Notes on the study in general: Correlation between TCR beta diversity and naive T cell percentage was strong.

With 1 base removed from V and 5 bases from J, the gap between germline ends came to 19 bases. The CDR3 is 16 residues long. Per the germline V gene, CDR1 is SGHDT and CDR2 is YYEEEE. The second PCR ran roughly 6 to 12 cycles with a sample-barcoded 5' primer and J-beta primers. Each single sample gave us at least 3 million CDR3-containing paired-end reads. TCRdb re-analysed the 5' RACE reads in MiXCR, keeping a single row per CDR3 protein. The table shows 800,000 to 1,000,000 distinct CDR3 sequences, with 45% to 50% occurring only once. Note on this clonotype: Its antigen is unidentified.

The clonotype was recovered from a young man in good health. Sequencing used blood. This sequence joins TRBV5-6 and TRBJ2-7; TRBD2 is a possible D gene (6 bases). CDR3 coding DNA: TGTGCCAGCAGCTTGTCGACCGGGGGAATATCCCACGAGCAGTACTTC. It translates to CASSLSTGGISHEQYF.